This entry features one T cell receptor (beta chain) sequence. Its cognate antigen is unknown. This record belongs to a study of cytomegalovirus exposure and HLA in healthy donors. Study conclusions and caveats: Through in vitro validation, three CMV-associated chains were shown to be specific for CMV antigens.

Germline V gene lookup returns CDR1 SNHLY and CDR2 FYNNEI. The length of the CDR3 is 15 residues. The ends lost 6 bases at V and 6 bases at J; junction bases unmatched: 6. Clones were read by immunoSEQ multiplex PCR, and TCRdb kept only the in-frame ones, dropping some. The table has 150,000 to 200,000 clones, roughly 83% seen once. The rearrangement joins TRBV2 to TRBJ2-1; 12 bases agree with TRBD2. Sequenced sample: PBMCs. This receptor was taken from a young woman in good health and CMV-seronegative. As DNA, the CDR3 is TGTGCCAGCAGGCTACTAGCGGGGGGCCTCAATGAGCAGTTCTTC. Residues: CASRLLAGGLNEQFF.